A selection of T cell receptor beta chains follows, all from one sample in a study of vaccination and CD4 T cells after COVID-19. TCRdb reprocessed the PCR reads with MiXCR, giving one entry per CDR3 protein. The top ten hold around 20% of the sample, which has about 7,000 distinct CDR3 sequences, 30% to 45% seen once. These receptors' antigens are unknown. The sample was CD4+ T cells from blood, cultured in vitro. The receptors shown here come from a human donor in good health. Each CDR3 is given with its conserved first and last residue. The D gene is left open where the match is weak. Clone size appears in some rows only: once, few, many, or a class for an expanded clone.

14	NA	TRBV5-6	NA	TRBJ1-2	TGTGCCAGCAGCCTTCGGACTAATTGGAGTGGCTACACCTTC	CASSLRTNWSGYTF
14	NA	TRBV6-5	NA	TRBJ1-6	TGTGCCAGCAGTTACTCACAGAAAAATTCACCCCTCCACTTT	CASSYSQKNSPLHF
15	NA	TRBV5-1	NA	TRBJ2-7	TGCGCCAGCAGCTTGGGGCAGGGGTACGTATACGAGCAGTACTTC	CASSLGQGYVYEQYF
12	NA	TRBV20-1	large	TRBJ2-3	TGCAGTGCTAGGGCCTGGGTAGATACGCAGTATTTT	CSARAWVDTQYF
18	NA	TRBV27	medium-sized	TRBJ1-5	TGTGCCAGCAGTTTATCGGGGGCATGGGGCCCGAGCAATCAGCCCCAGCATTTT	CASSLSGAWGPSNQPQHF
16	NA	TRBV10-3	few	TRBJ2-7	TGTGCCATCAGTGAGTCGAATCGGGGGAATTCCTACGAGCAGTACTTC	CAISESNRGNSYEQYF
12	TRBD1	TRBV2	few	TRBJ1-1	TGTGCCAGCACCCTGGACAGGGGGCTTGCTTTCTTT	CASTLDRGLAFF
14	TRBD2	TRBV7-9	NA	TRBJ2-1	TGTGCCAGCAGCGTAGCGGGAGGGTACAATGAGCAGTTCTTC	CASSVAGGYNEQFF
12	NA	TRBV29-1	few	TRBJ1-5	TGCAGCGTTGGTGGCACTAATCAGCCCCAGCATTTT	CSVGGTNQPQHF
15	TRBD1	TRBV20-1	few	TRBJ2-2	TGCAGTGCTAGCCCATCGGACAGGGCCGCCGGGGAGCTGTTTTTT	CSASPSDRAAGELFF
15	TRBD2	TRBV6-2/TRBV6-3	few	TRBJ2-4	TGTGCCAGCACGGTCTGGACTAGCGGGGGAAACATTCAGTACTTC	CASTVWTSGGNIQYF
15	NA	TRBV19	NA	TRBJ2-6	TGTGCCAGTATCCCCAAACGGGCTGGGGCCAACGTCCTGACTTTC	CASIPKRAGANVLTF
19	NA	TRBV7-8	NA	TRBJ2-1	TGTGCCAGCAGCTTAGATGAAGGCTATCGGGAAGGGACCTACAATGAGCAGTTCTTC	CASSLDEGYREGTYNEQFF
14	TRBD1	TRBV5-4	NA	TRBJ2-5	TGTGCCAGCAGTCCGGGACAGGCAGAAGAGACCCAGTACTTC	CASSPGQAEETQYF
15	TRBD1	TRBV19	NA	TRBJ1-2	TGTGCCAGTACCTCCTGGACAGGGGCACCCTATGGCTACACCTTC	CASTSWTGAPYGYTF
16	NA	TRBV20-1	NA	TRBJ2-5	TGCAGTGCTAGAGAGGAGGGGCCGATCGAACAAGAGACCCAGTACTTC	CSAREEGPIEQETQYF
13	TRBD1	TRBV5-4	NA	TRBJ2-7	TGTGCCAGCAGCCGACAGGGGGCTTACGAGCAGTACTTC	CASSRQGAYEQYF